The 28 T cell receptor beta chains in this list originate from one sample, sequenced in a study of vaccination effects on CD4 cells after COVID-19. The protocol was immunoSEQ multiplex PCR, while the TCRdb copy is restricted to in-frame clones and leaves out a portion. The sample yields tens of thousands of clones, over 70% seen once. Antigen-specific CD4+ T cell clonotypes were called by their expansion after viral peptide-pool culture in ViraFEST. Cells that had been cultured for roughly eleven days were the source of isolated CD4+ T cells. Recipients of the vaccine had no prior SARS-CoV-2 infection and negative nucleocapsid antibodies. Their cognate antigens are unknown. This sample comprised CD4+ T cells from PBMCs cultured with HCoV-OC43 spike peptides, obtained before COVID-19 vaccination. Noted subset: HCoV-OC43 spike overlapping peptide pool stimulation. The receptors were sampled from a human donor who received a COVID-19 vaccine.

The chain combines TRBV5-1 with TRBJ2-5, with D perhaps matching TRBD2 (6 bases). Germline lookup yields CDR1 SGHRS and CDR2 YFSETQ. The V end was cut by 0 bases, the J end by 6 bases, with 18 bases between. The CDR3 has 16 amino acids. CDR3 DNA: TGCGCCAGCAGCTTGGTTGGCGGGGCCGCCAGTAAGACCCAGTACTTC. The encoded protein is CASSLVGGAASKTQYF.

J is TRBJ1-4 and V is TRBV19; D perhaps matches TRBD1 (6 bases). The germline V gene has CDR1 LNHDA and CDR2 SQIVND (reference sequence). Trimming removed 5 bases from V and 6 bases from J, with 19 bases in between. The CDR3 runs 16 residues. Here the CDR3 DNA reads TGTGCCAGTAGTCTATACGTACAGGGTCGGGATGAAAAACTGTTTTTT. Encoded protein: CASSLYVQGRDEKLFF.

The chain is built from TRBV14 and TRBJ2-3; 10 bases line up with TRBD2. This CDR3 has 15 residues. Germline V gene sequence: CDR1 SGHDN, CDR2 FVKESK. Trimming removed 4 bases from V and 3 bases from J; junction bases left unmatched: 4. DNA of the CDR3: TGTGCCAGCAGCCCCTCTAGCGGGGGTACAGATACGCAGTATTTT. This codes for CASSPSSGGTDTQYF.

This clone was counted once. This chain joins TRBV6-5 and TRBJ1-1, with TRBD1 as a possible D gene (5 bases). V was shortened by 0 bases and J by 5 bases, with 10 bases between the two germline ends. Germline assignment: CDR1 MNHEY and CDR2 SVGAGI. This CDR3 has 14 amino acids. CDR3 residues: CASSYSSGSTEAFF. CDR3 bases: TGTGCCAGCAGTTACTCGTCAGGGAGTACTGAAGCTTTCTTT.

CDR3 region: CASSQNAGTGDGYTF. Here the CDR3 DNA reads TGTGCCAGCTCACAGAACGCCGGGACAGGAGATGGCTACACCTTC. The chain has TRBV18 and TRBJ1-2; TRBD1 matches 8 bases. V was pared by 4 bases and J by 6 bases, with 10 bases of the junction left unmatched. CDR1 is KGHSH and CDR2 is LQKENI in the germline V gene. CDR3 length: 15 residues.

The chain joins TRBV7-3 to TRBJ2-1, with TRBD2 as a possible D gene (7 bases). The CDR3 is made up of 16 amino acids. Germline lookup yields CDR1 SGHTA and CDR2 FQGTGA. The V end was cut by 1 base, the J end by 5 bases, with 15 bases between. Written as DNA, the CDR3 is TGTGCCAGCAGCTTAAAGGGGGGGTCAGGGAACAATGAGCAGTTCTTC. Encoded protein: CASSLKGGSGNNEQFF.

The chain has TRBV2 and TRBJ1-5; 7 bases line up with TRBD1. Germline assignment: CDR1 SNHLY and CDR2 FYNNEI. Losses at the gene ends were 8 bases for V and 2 bases for J; bases not matched to a gene: 3. The CDR3 spans 13 residues. The CDR3, as DNA: TGTGCCAGCCAGGGGGACCGCAATCAGCCCCAGCATTTT. This codes for CASQGDRNQPQHF.

The chain couples TRBV5-1 to TRBJ2-5; no clear D. V dropped 2 bases and J dropped 0 bases, with 11 bases sitting between them. Looked up from germline, CDR1 is SGHRS and CDR2 is YFSETQ. The CDR3 length is 15 residues. Written as DNA, the CDR3 is TGCGCCAGCAGCTTATCGCTCACAGACCAAGAGACCCAGTACTTC. Translation gives CASSLSLTDQETQYF.

The chain has TRBV7-2 and TRBJ2-3; TRBD2 matches 9 bases. The CDR3 covers 16 residues. J lost 5 bases, V lost 5 bases, and 11 bases had no gene match. The germline V gene encodes CDR1 SGHTA and CDR2 FQGNSA. The CDR3 sequence: CASSPGGLAGIDTQYF. CDR3 DNA: TGTGCCAGCAGCCCGGGGGGGCTAGCGGGGATAGATACGCAGTATTTT.

CDR3 protein: CASSYTGAGEQETQYF. CDR3 in DNA: TGTGCCAGCAGTTACACCGGAGCGGGGGAACAAGAGACCCAGTACTTC. The chain employs TRBV6-5 and TRBJ2-5; 8 bases map to TRBD2. CDR1 MNHEY and CDR2 SVGAGI come from the germline V gene. After removal of 2 bases from V and 2 bases from J, the junction contained 7 bases not matched to a gene. There are 16 residues in the CDR3.

The V call is TRBV6-5, the J call TRBJ2-1; the D is unclear. The germline gives CDR1 MNHEY, CDR2 SVGAGI. V was pared by 6 bases and J by 8 bases, with 8 bases between. This CDR3 has 11 amino acids. The chain's CDR3 is CASRTNDEQFF. Here the CDR3 DNA reads TGTGCCAGCAGAACCAACGATGAGCAGTTCTTC.

V usage is TRBV18 and J usage is TRBJ1-1, with D perhaps TRBD1 (6 bases). This CDR3 has 16 residues. Germline CDR1 is KGHSH and CDR2 is LQKENI. V was shortened by 0 bases and J by 4 bases, with 15 bases between the two germline ends. CDR3 in amino acids: CASSPPAGVYGTEAFF. CDR3 DNA: TGTGCCAGCTCACCACCGGCAGGGGTGTACGGCACTGAAGCTTTCTTT.

The chain couples TRBV20-1 to TRBJ1-2; tentative D call: TRBD1 (5 bases). Germline V gene data show CDR1 as DFQATT and CDR2 as SNEGSKA (reference sequence). CDR3 length: 11 residues. CDR3 in amino acids: CIAGRDYGYTF. The DNA of the CDR3 is TGCATCGCGGGCAGGGACTATGGCTACACCTTC.

This chain uses TRBV6-5 with TRBJ1-1; tentative D call: TRBD1 (5 bases). The V gene lost 8 bases and the J gene lost 3 bases, with 16 bases spanning the gap. There are 14 residues in the CDR3. Looked up from germline, CDR1 is MNHEY and CDR2 is SVGAGI. As DNA, the CDR3 is TGTGCCAGCCAGTATGGAACAGGAGACACTGAAGCTTTCTTT. This sequence encodes CASQYGTGDTEAFF.

The gene calls are TRBV19 and TRBJ1-3, with D unclear. Per the germline V gene, CDR1 is LNHDA and CDR2 is SQIVND (reference sequence). This CDR3 is built from 15 residues. Trimming stripped 4 bases from V and 5 bases from J, with 15 bases between. The CDR3 region is CASSTLRDKRNTIYF. In DNA form, the CDR3 reads TGTGCCAGTAGTACCCTCCGAGATAAGAGAAACACCATATATTTT.

The chain couples TRBV19 to TRBJ1-4; D is ambiguous. The CDR3 length is 15 residues. V was clipped by 4 bases and J by 5 bases, with 14 bases between them. Per germline, CDR1 LNHDA and CDR2 SQIVND (reference sequence). The CDR3 here is CASSTDVFSNEKLFF. The CDR3 bases are TGTGCCAGTAGTACAGACGTATTCTCGAATGAAAAACTGTTTTTT.

The rearrangement uses TRBV6-5 and TRBJ2-7; D is unresolved. Trimming took off 5 bases at V and 4 bases at J, with 12 bases between the two ends. The CDR3 runs 13 residues. Germline CDR1 reads MNHEY; CDR2 reads SVGAGI. The CDR3 DNA is TGTGCCAGCAGTCCCACGGCCCCTTACGAGCAGTACGTC. It translates to CASSPTAPYEQYV.

V and J are TRBV19 and TRBJ1-5; D call uncertain. CDR1 is LNHDA and CDR2 is SQIVND in the germline V gene (reference sequence). The V gene lost 4 bases and the J gene lost 6 bases, with 16 bases spanning the gap. The CDR3 has 15 amino acids. The CDR3 nucleotides read TGTGCCAGTAGTACTACCCCGGGAGTCTCTCAGCCCCAGCATTTT. Protein: CASSTTPGVSQPQHF. Full variable domain (missing parts from reference TRBV19 and TRBJ1-5): DGGITQSPKYLFRKEGQNVTLSCEQNLNHDAMYWYRQDPGQGLRLIYYSQIVNDFQKGDIAEGYSVSREKKESFPLTVTSAQKNPTAFYLCASSTTPGVSQPQHFGDGTRLSIL.

This chain joins TRBV6-6 and TRBJ1-4; 7 nucleotides match TRBD1. There are 16 residues in the CDR3. Germline assignment: CDR1 MNHNY and CDR2 SVGAGI (reference sequence). Losses at the gene ends were 5 bases for V and 2 bases for J; bases not matched to a gene: 8. In DNA form, the CDR3 reads TGTGCCAGCAGTCGAGGGGGCCCAGGGACTAATGAAAAACTGTTTTTT. Protein sequence: CASSRGGPGTNEKLFF.

This clone was counted once. This chain connects TRBV30 to TRBJ1-4, with TRBD1 matching over 8 bases. J gave up 8 bases and V 1 base, and 9 bases lay outside the gene matches. The CDR3 consists of 15 residues. From germline, CDR1 is GTSNPN and CDR2 SVGIG (reference sequence). The CDR3 DNA reads as TGTGCCTGGAGTGCCCCGGACAGGGTCAGGGAAAAACTGTTTTTT. This codes for CAWSAPDRVREKLFF.

The V and J genes are TRBV20-1 and TRBJ1-4; no firm D call. The CDR3 is made up of 11 amino acids. Trimming cost V 0 bases and J 7 bases, with 3 bases left between them. From germline, CDR1 is DFQATT and CDR2 SNEGSKA (reference sequence). The CDR3 nucleotides are TGCAGTGCTAGAGATCGTGAAAAACTGTTTTTT. It translates to CSARDREKLFF.

This clone was counted a single time. The V and J genes are TRBV11-2 and TRBJ2-5; D perhaps matches TRBD1 (6 bases). There are 15 residues in the CDR3. Deletions cut 2 bases from V and 2 bases from J, with 12 bases between. Germline V CDR1 and CDR2: SGHAT, FQNNGV. The CDR3 nucleotides read TGTGCCAGCAGCTTACTCGCTGGACAGCAAGAGACCCAGTACTTC. It is translated as CASSLLAGQQETQYF.

The J gene is TRBJ2-5, the V gene TRBV6-5; D not certain. V lost 2 bases, J lost 7 bases, and 17 bases lay in between. The CDR3 is 15 amino acids. Germline CDR1 reads MNHEY; CDR2 reads SVGAGI. The CDR3 coding sequence is TGTGCCAGCAGTTACACTTCTGAGCCCGCCGGGACCCAGTACTTC. Translation gives CASSYTSEPAGTQYF.

The chain links TRBV12-3 or TRBV12-4 to TRBJ1-2; a weak D match, TRBD1 (6 bases). V dropped 5 bases and J dropped 4 bases, with 11 bases sitting between them. CDR3 size: 13 residues. Written as DNA, the CDR3 is TGTGCCAGCAGTCCCGGACAGATCTATGGCTACACCTTC. This gives the protein CASSPGQIYGYTF.

The CDR3 reads CASSPRGSQPQHF. Written as DNA, the CDR3 is TGTGCCAGCTCACCACGGGGGAGTCAGCCCCAGCATTTT. The V and J genes are TRBV18 and TRBJ1-5; perhaps TRBD1 as D (5 bases). The germline V gene has CDR1 KGHSH and CDR2 LQKENI. The CDR3 is made up of 13 amino acids. Trimming took 1 base from V and 6 from J, leaving 7 bases between them. Filled out from reference TRBV18 and TRBJ1-5, the complete variable domain reads NAGVMQNPRHLVRRRGQEARLRCSPMKGHSHVYWYRQLPEEGLKFMVYLQKENIIDESGMPKERFSAEFPKEGPSILRIQQVVRGDSAAYFCASSPRGSQPQHFGDGTRLSIL.

The V gene is TRBV27, the J gene TRBJ2-3; 8 bases line up with TRBD2. The CDR3 spans 15 residues. V was clipped by 4 bases and J by 2 bases; unmatched bases: 5. CDR1 and CDR2 (germline): MNHEY, SMNVEV (reference sequence). The CDR3 sequence is CASSYRGGSTDTQYF. The DNA for the CDR3 is TGTGCCAGCAGTTACCGCGGGGGGTCCACAGATACGCAGTATTTT.

This clone was seen a handful of times. The V and J genes are TRBV15 and TRBJ2-7; D is possibly TRBD2 (5 bases). Looked up from germline, CDR1 is LNHNV and CDR2 is YYDKDF (reference sequence). The CDR3 extends over 13 amino acids. Trimming shortened V by 3 bases and J by 7 bases, and 13 bases separated the two germline ends. CDR3 sequence: CATSRYSRGEQYV. In DNA, the CDR3 is TGTGCCACCAGCAGGTACTCACGAGGGGAGCAGTACGTC.

This clone was found a few times. The J gene is TRBJ2-7, the V gene TRBV18; possible D gene TRBD1, 6 bases. Germline V lookup: CDR1 KGHSH, CDR2 LQKENI. Trimming took off 4 bases at V and 2 bases at J, with 9 bases between the two ends. The CDR3 is 13 residues long. The DNA of the CDR3 is TGTGCCAGCTCACTGCCAGGGGCCTACGAGCAGTACGTC. This encodes CASSLPGAYEQYV.